The source of this TCR beta chain is a study of metastatic and nonmetastatic thyroid tumors. As for the study in general: Thyroid patients, malignant and benign, had repertoires compared across blood and tumor or nodule tissue.

Whole-study results and caveats: Malignant tumors reportedly showed significantly higher TCR beta diversity than benign nodules in both blood and tumor.

Thyroid surgery took place with no prior treatment in any patient. Trimming stripped 9 bases from V and 4 bases from J, with 17 bases between. Germline V gene sequence: CDR1 KGHDR, CDR2 SFDVKD. The CDR3 covers 15 residues. TCRdb reprocessed the PCR reads via MiXCR. The table records about 5,700 clones, 25% to 35% of them present only once. Turning to this clone: What it binds is not known.

Sequencing was done on a sample of adjacent normal tissue. The rearrangement uses TRBV24-1 and TRBJ2-2; a weak D match, TRBD1 (6 bases). This receptor was identified in a female donor with papillary thyroid cancer or a benign thyroid nodule (not recorded which). Some clones in this sample may be carry-over from other donors' samples. The CDR3 DNA is TGTGCCACCGAAAAGAGGGGGTTCGGCACCGGGGAGCTGTTTTTT. It codes for CATEKRGFGTGELFF.